These 12 T cell receptor beta chains share one sample of origin, sequenced in a study of cytomegalovirus exposure and HLA in healthy donors. With 60 Vbeta and 13 Jbeta primers, the PCR was carried out. Measured with immunoSEQ multiplex PCR; TCRdb has only the in-frame clones, and not every one. The table shows approximately 150,000 clones, with around 79% occurring only once. Sequencing was carried out using PBMCs. These receptors all stem from a man in his forties in good health and CMV-seronegative.

This rearrangement joins TRBV6-5 to TRBJ2-7; 8 bases agree with TRBD2. The CDR3 extends over 14 amino acids. The V and J ends lost 5 bases and 2 bases, in that order; junction bases with no gene match: 5. CDR1 is MNHEY, CDR2 SVGAGI, per germline. The CDR3 here is CASSAAGGPYEQYF. The DNA for the CDR3 is TGTGCCAGCAGTGCGGCGGGAGGTCCCTACGAGCAGTACTTC.

V gene TRBV7-3 combines with J gene TRBJ2-1, with 7 bases lining up with TRBD2. This CDR3 comprises 15 residues. CDR1 is SGHTA and CDR2 is FQGTGA in the germline V gene. Trimming took 5 bases from V and 5 from J; bases not matched to a gene: 9. The CDR3 nucleotides are TGTGCCAGCAGCCCAACGCAGGGAGGGAACAATGAGCAGTTCTTC. Amino acid sequence: CASSPTQGGNNEQFF.

The V gene is TRBV2, the J gene TRBJ2-5; 9 nucleotides align to TRBD2. The CDR3 runs to 14 residues. Germline V gives CDR1 SNHLY, CDR2 FYNNEI. V gave up 10 bases and J gave up 9 bases; unmatched junction bases: 15. CDR3 residues: CATRGSGSPAAQYF. DNA of the CDR3: TGTGCCACCCGGGGTAGCGGGAGCCCGGCAGCCCAGTACTTC. Variable domain in full (rest from reference TRBV2 and TRBJ2-5): EPEVTQTPSHQVTQMGQEVILRCVPISNHLYFYWYRQILGQKVEFLVSFYNNEISEKSEIFDDQFSVERPDGSNFTLKIRSTKLEDSAMYFCATRGSGSPAAQYFGPGTRLLVL.

The J gene is TRBJ2-1, the V gene TRBV29-1, with a tentative D call TRBD1 (5 bases). CDR1 is SQVTM and CDR2 is ANQGSEA in the germline V gene. Trimming stripped 1 base from V and 10 bases from J, with 11 bases between. This CDR3 region has 12 residues. The CDR3 nucleotides are TGCAGCGTTGAAGGGGGCCGTCGCGAGCAGTTCTTC. Its protein is CSVEGGRREQFF.

The rearrangement uses TRBV6-6 and TRBJ2-2; 8 nucleotides align to TRBD1. The length of the CDR3 is 15 residues. Germline assignment: CDR1 MNHNY and CDR2 SVGAGI (reference sequence). Germline trimming cut 8 bases from V and 0 bases from J; bases unmatched to any gene: 5. This chain's CDR3 is CASRRQGSNTGELFF. CDR3 nucleotides: TGTGCCAGCCGAAGACAGGGGTCGAACACCGGGGAGCTGTTTTTT.

The gene calls are TRBV27 and TRBJ2-3; a possible D gene is TRBD1 (5 bases). Germline CDR1 is MNHEY and CDR2 is SMNVEV (reference sequence). V was trimmed by 6 bases and J by 1 base, leaving 5 bases between them. This CDR3 is built from 12 residues. The CDR3 DNA sequence: TGTGCCAGCAGCAGGGGCACAGATACGCAGTATTTT. This translates into CASSRGTDTQYF.

This chain uses TRBV6-4 with TRBJ2-3; perhaps TRBD2 as D (5 bases). V was clipped by 4 bases and J by 2 bases, with 7 bases between them. The V gene's germline CDR1 is MRHNA and CDR2 SNTAGT. The CDR3 has 13 amino acids. CDR3 region: CASSGTVTDTQYF. CDR3 DNA: TGTGCCAGCAGTGGGACTGTCACAGATACGCAGTATTTT.

The V and J genes are TRBV9 and TRBJ1-1, with D possibly matching TRBD1 (5 bases). Germline loops: CDR1 SGDLS, CDR2 YYNGEE. The CDR3 covers 13 residues. V gave up 1 base and J gave up 12 bases, with 16 bases separating them. CDR3 loop: CASSVSLVGVSFF. CDR3 bases: TGTGCCAGCAGCGTATCCTTGGTAGGGGTCTCTTTCTTT. Drawing the rest from reference TRBV9 and TRBJ1-1, the complete variable domain is DSGVTQTPKHLITATGQRVTLRCSPRSGDLSVYWYQQSLDQGLQFLIQYYNGEERAKGNILERFSAQQFPDLHSELNLSSLELGDSALYFCASSVSLVGVSFFGQGTRLTVV.

This clone was seen only a few times. This chain links TRBV27 with TRBJ1-6; a weak D match, TRBD1 (5 bases). CDR1 and CDR2 (germline): MNHEY, SMNVEV (reference sequence). CDR3 length: 17 residues. V was pared by 0 bases and J by 9 bases, with 18 bases between. Here the CDR3 reads CASSLSIVRGIISPLHF. The CDR3 DNA is TGTGCCAGCAGTTTATCGATAGTCCGGGGGATTATTTCACCCCTCCACTTT.

The V and J genes are TRBV4-2 and TRBJ2-4; D is uncertain. The CDR3 contains 12 residues. V gave up 0 bases and J gave up 12 bases, with 9 bases separating them. Germline V gene data show CDR1 as LGHNA and CDR2 as YNFKEQ. The CDR3 nucleotides are TGTGCCAGCAGCCAAGATCAAGGAGCTCAGTACTTC. Amino acid sequence: CASSQDQGAQYF.

In its sample, this clone was seen once. V is TRBV2 and J is TRBJ2-3, with TRBD1 as a possible D gene (6 bases). Per the germline V gene, CDR1 is SNHLY and CDR2 is FYNNEI. The CDR3 has 16 amino acids. V lost 0 bases and J lost 0, with 10 bases in between. CDR3 nucleotides: TGTGCCAGCAGTGAAGCACGGACAGAAAGCACAGATACGCAGTATTTT. Its protein is CASSEARTESTDTQYF.

The chain uses TRBV6-1 and TRBJ1-2, with a possible D match to TRBD1 (5 bases). CDR3 length equals 14 residues. In germline, CDR1 is MNHNS, CDR2 SASEGT. Deletions cut 3 bases from V and 4 bases from J, with 12 bases between. CDR3 bases: TGTGCCAGCAGTGACCGGACAAGAATCTATGGCTACACCTTC. This translates into CASSDRTRIYGYTF.